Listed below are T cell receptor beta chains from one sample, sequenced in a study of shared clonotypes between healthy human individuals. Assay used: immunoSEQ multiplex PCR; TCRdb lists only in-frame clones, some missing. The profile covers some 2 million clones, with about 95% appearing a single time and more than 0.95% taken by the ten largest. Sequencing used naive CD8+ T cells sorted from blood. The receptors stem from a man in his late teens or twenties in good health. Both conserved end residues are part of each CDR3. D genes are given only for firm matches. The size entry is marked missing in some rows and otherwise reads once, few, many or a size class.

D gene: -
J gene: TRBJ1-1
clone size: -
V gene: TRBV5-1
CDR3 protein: CASSLSGPNTEAFF
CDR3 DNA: TGCGCCAGCAGCTTGTCAGGGCCGAACACTGAAGCTTTCTTT

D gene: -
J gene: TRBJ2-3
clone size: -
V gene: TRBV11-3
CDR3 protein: CASSSSGTQYF
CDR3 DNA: TGTGCCAGCAGCTCCTCGGGTACGCAGTATTTT

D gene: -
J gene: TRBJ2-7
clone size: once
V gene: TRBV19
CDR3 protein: CASSPPGADLPYEQYF
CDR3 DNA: TGTGCCAGTAGTCCCCCTGGGGCGGATCTTCCCTACGAGCAGTACTTC

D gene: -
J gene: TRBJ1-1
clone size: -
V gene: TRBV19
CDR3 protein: CASRDLWGQNTEAFF
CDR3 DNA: TGTGCCAGTAGAGATCTGTGGGGGCAGAACACTGAAGCTTTCTTT

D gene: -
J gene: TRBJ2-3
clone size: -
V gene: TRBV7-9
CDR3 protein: CASSSGLGITDTQYF
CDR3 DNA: TGTGCCAGCAGCTCAGGGCTGGGAATCACAGATACGCAGTATTTT

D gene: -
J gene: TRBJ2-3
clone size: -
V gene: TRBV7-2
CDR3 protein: CASSAPGLPSTDTQYF
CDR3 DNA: TGTGCCAGCAGCGCCCCAGGTTTACCTAGCACAGATACGCAGTATTTT

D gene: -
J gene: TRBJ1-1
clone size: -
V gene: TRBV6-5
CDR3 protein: CASSYDRHTEAFF
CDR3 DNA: TGTGCCAGCAGTTACGACCGGCACACTGAAGCTTTCTTT

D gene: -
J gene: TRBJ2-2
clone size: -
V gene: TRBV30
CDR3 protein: CAWERGANTGELFF
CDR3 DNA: TGTGCCTGGGAGCGAGGAGCGAACACCGGGGAGCTGTTTTTT

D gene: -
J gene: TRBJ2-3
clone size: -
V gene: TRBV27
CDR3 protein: CASSLGGKGNTQYF
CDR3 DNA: TGTGCCAGCAGTTTAGGAGGAAAGGGGAATACGCAGTATTTT

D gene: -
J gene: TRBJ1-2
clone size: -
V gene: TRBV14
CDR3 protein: CASSQALGGGYGYTF
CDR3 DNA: TGTGCCAGCAGCCAAGCCCTGGGGGGGGGCTATGGCTACACCTTC

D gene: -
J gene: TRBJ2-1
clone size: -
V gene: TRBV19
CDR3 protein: CASSISTPRPYNEQFF
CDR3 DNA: TGTGCCAGTAGTATTTCGACTCCTAGGCCCTACAATGAGCAGTTCTTC

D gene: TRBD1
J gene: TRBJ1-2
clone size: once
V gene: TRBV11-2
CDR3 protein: CASKGFWRQGDEPNYGYTF
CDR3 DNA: TGTGCCAGCAAGGGATTCTGGAGGCAGGGGGACGAACCGAACTATGGCTACACCTTC

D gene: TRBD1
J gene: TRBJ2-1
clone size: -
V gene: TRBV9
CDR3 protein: CASSGRDRDFNEQFF
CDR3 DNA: TGTGCCAGCAGCGGGCGGGACAGGGATTTCAATGAGCAGTTCTTC

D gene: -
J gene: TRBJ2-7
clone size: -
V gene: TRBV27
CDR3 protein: CASSTPLGHEQYF
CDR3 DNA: TGTGCCAGCAGTACCCCTCTGGGGCACGAGCAGTACTTC

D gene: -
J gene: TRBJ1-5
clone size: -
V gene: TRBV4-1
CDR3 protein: CASSHLTGRNQPQHF
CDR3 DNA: TGCGCCAGCAGCCATTTGACAGGTCGGAATCAGCCCCAGCATTTT

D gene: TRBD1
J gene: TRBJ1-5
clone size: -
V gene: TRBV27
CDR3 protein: CASSPNGQGIGQPQHF
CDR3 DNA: TGTGCCAGCAGCCCAAATGGACAGGGCATCGGTCAGCCCCAGCATTTT

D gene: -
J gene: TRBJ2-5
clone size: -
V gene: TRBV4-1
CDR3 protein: CASSHLPGEETQYF
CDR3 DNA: TGCGCCAGCAGCCACTTACCGGGGGAAGAGACCCAGTACTTC

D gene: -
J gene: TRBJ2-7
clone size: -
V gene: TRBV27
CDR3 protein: CASSLRNPPYEQYF
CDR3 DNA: TGTGCCAGCAGTTTAAGAAACCCTCCCTACGAGCAGTACTTC

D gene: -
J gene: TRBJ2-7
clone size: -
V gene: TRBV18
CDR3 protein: CASSPGDTYEQYF
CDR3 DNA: TGTGCCAGCTCACCAGGCGACACCTACGAGCAGTACTTC

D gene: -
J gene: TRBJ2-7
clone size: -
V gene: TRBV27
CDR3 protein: CASSLSGVHYEQYF
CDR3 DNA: TGTGCCAGCAGTTTGTCAGGGGTTCACTACGAGCAGTACTTC